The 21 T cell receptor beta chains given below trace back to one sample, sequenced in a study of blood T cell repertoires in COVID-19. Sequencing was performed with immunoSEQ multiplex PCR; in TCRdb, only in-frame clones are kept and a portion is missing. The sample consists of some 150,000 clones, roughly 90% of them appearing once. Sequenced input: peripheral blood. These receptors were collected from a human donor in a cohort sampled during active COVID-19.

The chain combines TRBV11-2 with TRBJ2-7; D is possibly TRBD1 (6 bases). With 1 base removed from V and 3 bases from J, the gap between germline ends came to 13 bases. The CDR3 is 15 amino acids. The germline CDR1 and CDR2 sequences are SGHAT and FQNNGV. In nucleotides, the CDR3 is TGTGCCAGCAGCTTAGCCACCGGGACACGCTACGAGCAGTACTTC. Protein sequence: CASSLATGTRYEQYF.

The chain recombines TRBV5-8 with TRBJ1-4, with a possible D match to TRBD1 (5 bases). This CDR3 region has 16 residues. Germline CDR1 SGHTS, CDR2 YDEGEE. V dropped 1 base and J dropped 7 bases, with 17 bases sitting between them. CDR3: CASSLLGGTLGEKLFF. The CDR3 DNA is TGTGCCAGCAGCTTGTTGGGTGGGACTCTAGGTGAAAAACTGTTTTTT.

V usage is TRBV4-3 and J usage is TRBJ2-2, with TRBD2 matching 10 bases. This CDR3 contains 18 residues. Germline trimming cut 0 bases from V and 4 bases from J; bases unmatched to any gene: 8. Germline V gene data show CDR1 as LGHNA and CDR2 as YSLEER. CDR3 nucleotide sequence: TGCGCCAGCAGCCAAGATCTGGTAGCGGGGGGTAGCACCGGGGAGCTGTTTTTT. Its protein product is CASSQDLVAGGSTGELFF.

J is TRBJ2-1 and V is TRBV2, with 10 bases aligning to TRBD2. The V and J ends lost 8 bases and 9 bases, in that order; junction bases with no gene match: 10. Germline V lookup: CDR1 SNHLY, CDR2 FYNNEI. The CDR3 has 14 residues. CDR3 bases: TGTGCCAGCGCGGTTTCTAGCGGGGGTAGTGAGCAGTTCTTC. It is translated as CASAVSSGGSEQFF.

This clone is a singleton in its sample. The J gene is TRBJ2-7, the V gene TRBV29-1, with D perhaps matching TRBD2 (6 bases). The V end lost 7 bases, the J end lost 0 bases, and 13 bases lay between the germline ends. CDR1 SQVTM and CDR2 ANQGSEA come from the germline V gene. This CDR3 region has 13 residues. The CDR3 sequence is CSGGEPGSYEQYF. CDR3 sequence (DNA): TGCAGCGGGGGGGAGCCGGGCTCCTACGAGCAGTACTTC.

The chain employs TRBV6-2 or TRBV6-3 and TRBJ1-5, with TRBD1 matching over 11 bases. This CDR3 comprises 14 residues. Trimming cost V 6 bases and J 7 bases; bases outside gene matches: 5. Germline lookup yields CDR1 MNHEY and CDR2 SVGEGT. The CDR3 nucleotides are TGTGCCAGCAGCCGGACAGGGGGCCACCAGCCCCAGCATTTT. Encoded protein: CASSRTGGHQPQHF.

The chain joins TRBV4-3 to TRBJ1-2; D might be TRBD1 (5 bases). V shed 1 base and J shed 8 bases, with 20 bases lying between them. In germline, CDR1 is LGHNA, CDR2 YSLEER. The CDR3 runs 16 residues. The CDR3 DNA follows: TGCGCCAGCAGCCAAGTTATGCTCCGACAGCCGTGGGGCTACACCTTC. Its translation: CASSQVMLRQPWGYTF.

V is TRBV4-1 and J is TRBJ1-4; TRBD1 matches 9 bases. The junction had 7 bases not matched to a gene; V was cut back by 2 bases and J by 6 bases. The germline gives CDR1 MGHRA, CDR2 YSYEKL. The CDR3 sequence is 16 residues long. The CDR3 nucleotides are TGCGCCAGCAGCCAATCCCCGGGACAGGGTGATGAAAAACTGTTTTTT. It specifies CASSQSPGQGDEKLFF.

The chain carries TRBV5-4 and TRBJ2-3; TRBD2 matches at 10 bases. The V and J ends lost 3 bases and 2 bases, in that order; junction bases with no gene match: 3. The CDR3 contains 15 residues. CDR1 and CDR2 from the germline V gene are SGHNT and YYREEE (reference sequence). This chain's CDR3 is CASSSGLANTDTQYF. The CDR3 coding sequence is TGTGCCAGCAGCTCGGGACTAGCGAACACAGATACGCAGTATTTT.

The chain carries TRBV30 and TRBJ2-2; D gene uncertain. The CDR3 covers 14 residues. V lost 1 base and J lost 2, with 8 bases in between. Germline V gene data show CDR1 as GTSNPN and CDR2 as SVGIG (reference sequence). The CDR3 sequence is CAWSAELNTGELFF. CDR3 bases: TGTGCCTGGAGTGCAGAATTAAACACCGGGGAGCTGTTTTTT.

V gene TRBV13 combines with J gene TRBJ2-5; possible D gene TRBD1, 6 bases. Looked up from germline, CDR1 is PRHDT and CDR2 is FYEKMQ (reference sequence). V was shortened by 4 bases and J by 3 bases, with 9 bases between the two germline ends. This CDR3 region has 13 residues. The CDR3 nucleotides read TGTGCCAGCAGCTCGGACAGTAAAGAGACCCAGTACTTC. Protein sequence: CASSSDSKETQYF.

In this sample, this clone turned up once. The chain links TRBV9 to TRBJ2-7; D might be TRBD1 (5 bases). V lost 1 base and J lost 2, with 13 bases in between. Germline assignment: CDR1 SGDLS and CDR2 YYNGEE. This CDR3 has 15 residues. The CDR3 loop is CASSVNPTGPYEQYF. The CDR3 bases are TGTGCCAGCAGCGTAAACCCCACAGGCCCCTACGAGCAGTACTTC. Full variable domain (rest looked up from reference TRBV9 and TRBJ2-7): DSGVTQTPKHLITATGQRVTLRCSPRSGDLSVYWYQQSLDQGLQFLIQYYNGEERAKGNILERFSAQQFPDLHSELNLSSLELGDSALYFCASSVNPTGPYEQYFGPGTRLTVT.

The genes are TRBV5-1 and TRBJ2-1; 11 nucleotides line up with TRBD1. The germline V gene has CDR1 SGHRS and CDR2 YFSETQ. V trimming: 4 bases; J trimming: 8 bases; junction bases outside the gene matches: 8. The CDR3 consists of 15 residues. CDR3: CASSHGTGGNHEQFF. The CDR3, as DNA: TGCGCCAGCAGCCACGGGACAGGGGGGAACCATGAGCAGTTCTTC.

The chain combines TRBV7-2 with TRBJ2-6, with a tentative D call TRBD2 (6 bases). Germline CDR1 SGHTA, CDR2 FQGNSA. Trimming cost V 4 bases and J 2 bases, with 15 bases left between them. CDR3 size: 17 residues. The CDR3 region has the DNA TGTGCCAGCAGCTCCGGGGGAAGTTCCGCTGGGGCCAACGTCCTGACTTTC. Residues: CASSSGGSSAGANVLTF.

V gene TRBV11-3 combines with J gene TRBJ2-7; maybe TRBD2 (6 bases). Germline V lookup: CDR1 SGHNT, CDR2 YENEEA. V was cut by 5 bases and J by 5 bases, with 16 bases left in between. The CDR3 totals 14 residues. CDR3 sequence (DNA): TGTGCCAGCAGCCTGGGACGGGGGAGCGACGAGCAGTACTTC. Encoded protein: CASSLGRGSDEQYF.

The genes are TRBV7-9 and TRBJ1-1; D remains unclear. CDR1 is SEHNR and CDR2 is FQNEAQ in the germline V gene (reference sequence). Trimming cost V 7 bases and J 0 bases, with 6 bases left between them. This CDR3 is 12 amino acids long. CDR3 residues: CASNRMNTEAFF. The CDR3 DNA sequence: TGTGCCAGCAACAGAATGAACACTGAAGCTTTCTTT.

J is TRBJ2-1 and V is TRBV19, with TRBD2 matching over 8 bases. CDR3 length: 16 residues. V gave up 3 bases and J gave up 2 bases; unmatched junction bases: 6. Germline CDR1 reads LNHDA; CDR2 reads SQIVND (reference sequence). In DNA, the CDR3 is TGTGCCAGTAGTATTTTAGCGGGGACTACCTACAATGAGCAGTTCTTC. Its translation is CASSILAGTTYNEQFF.

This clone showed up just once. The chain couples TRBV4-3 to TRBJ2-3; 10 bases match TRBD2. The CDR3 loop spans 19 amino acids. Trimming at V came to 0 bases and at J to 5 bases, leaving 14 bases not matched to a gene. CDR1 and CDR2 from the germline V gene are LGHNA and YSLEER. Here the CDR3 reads CASSQDRPGLAGARDTQYF. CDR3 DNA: TGCGCCAGCAGCCAAGATCGCCCCGGCCTAGCGGGGGCGAGAGATACGCAGTATTTT.

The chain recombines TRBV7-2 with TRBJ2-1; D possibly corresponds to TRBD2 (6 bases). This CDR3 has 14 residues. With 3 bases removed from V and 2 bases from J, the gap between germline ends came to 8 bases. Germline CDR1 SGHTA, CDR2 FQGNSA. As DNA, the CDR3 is TGTGCCAGCAGCTTGGGACTTACCTACAATGAGCAGTTCTTC. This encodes CASSLGLTYNEQFF.

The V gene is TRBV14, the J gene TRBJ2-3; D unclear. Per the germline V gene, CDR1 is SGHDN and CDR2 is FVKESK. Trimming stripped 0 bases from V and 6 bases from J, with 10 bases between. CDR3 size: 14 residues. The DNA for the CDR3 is TGTGCCAGCAGCCAAGATCTTCTGCGTGATACGCAGTATTTT. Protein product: CASSQDLLRDTQYF. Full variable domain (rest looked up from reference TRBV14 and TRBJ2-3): EAGVTQFPSHSVIEKGQTVTLRCDPISGHDNLYWYRRVMGKEIKFLLHFVKESKQDESGMPNNRFLAERTGGTYSTLKVQPAELEDSGVYFCASSQDLLRDTQYFGPGTRLTVL.

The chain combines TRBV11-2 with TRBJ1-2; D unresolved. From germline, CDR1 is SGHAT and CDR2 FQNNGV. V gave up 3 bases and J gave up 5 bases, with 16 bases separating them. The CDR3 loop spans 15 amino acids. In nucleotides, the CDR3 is TGTGCCAGCAGCTTTGGACCCTCGGGGAAATATGGCTACACCTTC. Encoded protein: CASSFGPSGKYGYTF.